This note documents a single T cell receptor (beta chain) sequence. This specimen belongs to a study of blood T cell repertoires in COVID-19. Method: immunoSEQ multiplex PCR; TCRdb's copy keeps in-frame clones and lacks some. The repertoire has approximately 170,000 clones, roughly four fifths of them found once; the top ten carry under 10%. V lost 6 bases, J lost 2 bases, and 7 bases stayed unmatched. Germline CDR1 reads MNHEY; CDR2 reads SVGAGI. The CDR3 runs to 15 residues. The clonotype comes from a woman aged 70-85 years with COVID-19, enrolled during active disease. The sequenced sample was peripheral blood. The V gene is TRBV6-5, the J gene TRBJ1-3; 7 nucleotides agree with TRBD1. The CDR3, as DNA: TGTGCCAGCAGGGGCGACAGGGCCACTGGAAACACCATATATTTT. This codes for CASRGDRATGNTIYF.